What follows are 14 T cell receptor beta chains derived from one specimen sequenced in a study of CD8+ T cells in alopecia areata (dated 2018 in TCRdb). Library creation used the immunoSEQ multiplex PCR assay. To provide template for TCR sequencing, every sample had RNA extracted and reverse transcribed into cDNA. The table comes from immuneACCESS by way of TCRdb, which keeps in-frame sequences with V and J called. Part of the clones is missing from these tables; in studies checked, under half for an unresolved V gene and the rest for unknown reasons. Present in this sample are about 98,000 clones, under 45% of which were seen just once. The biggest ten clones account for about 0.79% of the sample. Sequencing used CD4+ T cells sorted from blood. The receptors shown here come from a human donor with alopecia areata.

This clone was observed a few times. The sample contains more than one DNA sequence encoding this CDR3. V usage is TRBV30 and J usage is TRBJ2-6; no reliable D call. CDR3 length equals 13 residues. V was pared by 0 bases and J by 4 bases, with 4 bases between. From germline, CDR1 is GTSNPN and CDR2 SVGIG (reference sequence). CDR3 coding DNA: TGTGCCTGGAGTGTGGGCGGGGCCAACGTCCTGACTTTC. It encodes CAWSVGGANVLTF. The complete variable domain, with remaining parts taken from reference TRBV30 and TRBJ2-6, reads SQTIHQWPATLVQPVGSPLSLECTVEGTSNPNLYWYRQAAGRGLQLLFYSVGIGQISSEVPQNLSASRPQDRQFILSSKKLLLSDSGFYLCAWSVGGANVLTFGAGSRLTVL.

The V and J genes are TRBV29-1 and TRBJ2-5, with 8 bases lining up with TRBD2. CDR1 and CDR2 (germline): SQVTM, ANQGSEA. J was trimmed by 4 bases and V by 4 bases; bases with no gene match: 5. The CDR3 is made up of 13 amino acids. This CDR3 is CSVVDGRGETQYF. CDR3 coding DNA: TGCAGCGTTGTGGACGGGAGGGGAGAGACCCAGTACTTC.

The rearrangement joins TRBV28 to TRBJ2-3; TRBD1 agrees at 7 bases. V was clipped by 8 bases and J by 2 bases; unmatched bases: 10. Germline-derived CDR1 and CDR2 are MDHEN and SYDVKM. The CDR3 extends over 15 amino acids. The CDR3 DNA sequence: TGTGCCAGCCTCCCTGCGAGGGGGCTCACAGATACGCAGTATTTT. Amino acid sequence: CASLPARGLTDTQYF.

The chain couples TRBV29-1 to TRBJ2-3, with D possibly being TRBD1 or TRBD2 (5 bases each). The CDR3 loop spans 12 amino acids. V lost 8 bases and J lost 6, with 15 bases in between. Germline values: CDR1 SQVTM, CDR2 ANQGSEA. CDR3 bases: TGCAGCATTAAACGGGGCCAGGATACGCAGTATTTT. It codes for CSIKRGQDTQYF.

The CDR3 region is CASSGLAAHTDTQYF. The CDR3 DNA sequence: TGTGCCAGCTCCGGACTAGCGGCCCACACAGATACGCAGTATTTT. This rearrangement joins TRBV27 to TRBJ2-3, with 10 positions matching TRBD2. The CDR3 covers 15 residues. The V and J ends lost 8 bases and 2 bases, in that order; junction bases with no gene match: 7. Germline V lookup: CDR1 MNHEY, CDR2 SMNVEV (reference sequence).

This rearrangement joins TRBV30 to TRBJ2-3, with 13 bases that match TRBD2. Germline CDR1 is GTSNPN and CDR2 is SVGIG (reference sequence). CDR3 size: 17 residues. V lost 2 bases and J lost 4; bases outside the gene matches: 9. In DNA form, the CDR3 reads TGTGCCTGGAGTCCCGAACCGGGACTAGCGGGACCAGATACGCAGTATTTT. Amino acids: CAWSPEPGLAGPDTQYF.

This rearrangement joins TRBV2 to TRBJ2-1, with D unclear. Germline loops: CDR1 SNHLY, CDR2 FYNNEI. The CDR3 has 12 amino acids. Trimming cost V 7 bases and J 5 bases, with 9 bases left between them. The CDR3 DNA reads TGTGCCAGCAAAGTAACACACAATGAGCAGTTCTTC. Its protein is CASKVTHNEQFF.

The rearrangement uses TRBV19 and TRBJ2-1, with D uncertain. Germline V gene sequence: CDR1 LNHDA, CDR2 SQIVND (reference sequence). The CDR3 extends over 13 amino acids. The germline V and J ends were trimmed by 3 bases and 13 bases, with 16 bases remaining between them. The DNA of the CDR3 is TGTGCCAGTAGTATCGGGCCCCTTCAGAAACAGTTCTTC. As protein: CASSIGPLQKQFF.

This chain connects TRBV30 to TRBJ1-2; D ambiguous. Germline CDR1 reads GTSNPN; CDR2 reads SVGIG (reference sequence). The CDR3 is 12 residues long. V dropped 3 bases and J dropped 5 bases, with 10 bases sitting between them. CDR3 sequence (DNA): TGTGCCTGGAGCCCGTCGGGGTATGGCTACACCTTC. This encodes CAWSPSGYGYTF.

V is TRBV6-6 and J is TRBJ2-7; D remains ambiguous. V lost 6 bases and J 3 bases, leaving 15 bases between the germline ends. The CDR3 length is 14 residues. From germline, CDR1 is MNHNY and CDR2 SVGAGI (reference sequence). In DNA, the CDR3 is TGTGCCAGCAGCCCCCTTCCTGTTGGCTACGAGCAGTACTTC. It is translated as CASSPLPVGYEQYF.

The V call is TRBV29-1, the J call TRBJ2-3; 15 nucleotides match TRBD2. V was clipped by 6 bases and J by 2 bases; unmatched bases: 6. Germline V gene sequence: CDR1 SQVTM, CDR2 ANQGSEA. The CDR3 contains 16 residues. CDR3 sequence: CSVPGLAGGATDTQYF. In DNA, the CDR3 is TGCAGCGTACCGGGACTAGCGGGAGGCGCCACAGATACGCAGTATTTT.

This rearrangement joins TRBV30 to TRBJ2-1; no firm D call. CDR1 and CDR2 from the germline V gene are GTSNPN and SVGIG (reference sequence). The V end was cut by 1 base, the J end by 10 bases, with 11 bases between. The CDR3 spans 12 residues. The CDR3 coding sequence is TGTGCCTGGAGTGAGCATCCAGACGAGCAGTTCTTC. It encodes CAWSEHPDEQFF. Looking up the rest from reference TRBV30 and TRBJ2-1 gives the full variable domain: SQTIHQWPATLVQPVGSPLSLECTVEGTSNPNLYWYRQAAGRGLQLLFYSVGIGQISSEVPQNLSASRPQDRQFILSSKKLLLSDSGFYLCAWSEHPDEQFFGPGTRLTVL.

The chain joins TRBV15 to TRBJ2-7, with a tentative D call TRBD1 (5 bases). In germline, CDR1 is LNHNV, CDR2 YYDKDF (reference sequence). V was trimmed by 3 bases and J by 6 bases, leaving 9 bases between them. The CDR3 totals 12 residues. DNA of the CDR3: TGTGCCACCAGCAGGGACCAGGGCGAGCAGTACTTC. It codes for CATSRDQGEQYF.

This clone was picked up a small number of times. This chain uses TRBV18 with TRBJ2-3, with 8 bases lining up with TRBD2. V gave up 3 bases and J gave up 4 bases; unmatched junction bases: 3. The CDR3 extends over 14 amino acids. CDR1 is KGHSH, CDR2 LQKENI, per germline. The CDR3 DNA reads TGTGCCAGCTCACCGGGACTAGTCTCAGATACGCAGTATTTT. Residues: CASSPGLVSDTQYF.